These T cell receptor beta chains were read from a single sample in a study of blood T cell repertoires in COVID-19. The protocol was immunoSEQ multiplex PCR, while the TCRdb copy is restricted to in-frame clones and leaves out a portion. Found here are 250,000 to 350,000 clones, 75% to 90% of them singletons; the top ten hold roughly 13%. Sequencing was carried out using peripheral blood. These receptors all stem from a woman between 65 and 79 years old with COVID-19, enrolled during active disease. Both conserved end residues are part of each CDR3. A D gene is named only where the DNA matches it firmly. A clone size is listed for some rows: how often the clone was seen (once, few, many), or a class if it is expanded.

clone_size j_call v_call d_call cdr3_aa cdr3_nt
. TRBJ2-3 TRBV7-8 . CASSPTLGGSQDTQYF TGTGCCAGCAGCCCTACCCTTGGGGGGTCCCAGGATACGCAGTATTTT
. TRBJ2-6 TRBV2 . CASSGAAGESSGANVLTF TGTGCCAGCAGTGGCGCGGCGGGCGAATCCTCTGGGGCCAACGTCCTGACTTTC
. TRBJ1-6 TRBV2 . CASRTEPNSPLHF TGTGCCAGCCGGACAGAGCCCAATTCACCCCTCCACTTT
. TRBJ2-1 TRBV19 TRBD1 CASSIGIGQGVVGQFF TGTGCCAGTAGTATTGGTATCGGACAGGGGGTGGTGGGGCAGTTCTTC
. TRBJ1-2 TRBV4-3 TRBD1 CASSQDLGTGGRGGYTF TGCGCCAGCAGCCAAGATTTAGGCACAGGGGGGCGGGGTGGCTACACCTTC
. TRBJ2-6 TRBV24-1 TRBD1 CATSDRDRGFSSGANVLTF TGTGCCACCAGTGACCGGGACAGGGGATTTAGCTCTGGGGCCAACGTCCTGACTTTC
. TRBJ1-4 TRBV24-1 . CATNRESNEKLFF TGTGCCACAAACAGGGAATCTAATGAAAAACTGTTTTTT
. TRBJ2-1 TRBV11-2 TRBD2 CASSRGSSGGVVNEQFF TGTGCCAGCAGCCGAGGTAGTAGCGGGGGGGTTGTCAATGAGCAGTTCTTC
. TRBJ1-1 TRBV9 TRBD1 CASSVTGTGWTEAFF TGTGCCAGCAGCGTGACCGGGACAGGGTGGACTGAAGCTTTCTTT
. TRBJ1-3 TRBV7-2 . CASSLGTGVGNTIYF TGTGCCAGCAGCTTAGGAACCGGGGTCGGGAACACCATATATTTT
. TRBJ1-1 TRBV13 TRBD1 CASSYSFGTANTEAFF TGTGCCAGCAGCTATTCGTTCGGGACAGCGAACACTGAAGCTTTCTTT
. TRBJ1-5 TRBV15 . CATSPQGSNQPQHF TGTGCCACCAGCCCACAGGGAAGCAATCAGCCCCAGCATTTT
. TRBJ2-7 TRBV6-6 . CASSYWSGGYEQYF TGTGCCAGCAGTTACTGGTCAGGGGGGTACGAGCAGTACTTC
. TRBJ2-3 TRBV24-1 . CATSGTAVTDTQYF TGTGCCACCAGTGGGACAGCAGTCACAGATACGCAGTATTTT
. TRBJ1-4 TRBV11-2 . CASSTNYGGQFNEKLFF TGTGCCAGCAGCACGAACTACGGAGGACAGTTTAATGAAAAACTGTTTTTT
. TRBJ1-4 TRBV6-5 TRBD1 CASTRSRTGGEKLFF TGTGCCAGCACCCGGTCAAGGACAGGGGGTGAAAAACTGTTTTTT
. TRBJ1-1 TRBV5-4 . CASSSGSSNEAFF TGTGCCAGCAGCTCCGGGTCTAGTAATGAAGCTTTCTTT
. TRBJ1-1 TRBV6-5 TRBD1 CASSTEQGKAFF TGTGCCAGCAGTACGGAACAGGGGAAAGCTTTCTTT
. TRBJ2-5 TRBV6-5 . CASRITGAGGAQYF TGTGCCAGCAGAATCACAGGGGCCGGCGGGGCCCAGTACTTC
. TRBJ1-1 TRBV2 . CATRTPFTEAFF TGTGCCACCCGGACACCGTTCACTGAAGCTTTCTTT
. TRBJ1-2 TRBV5-1 . CASSLAQTPYGYTF TGCGCCAGCAGCTTGGCTCAGACACCTTATGGCTACACCTTC
. TRBJ1-3 TRBV9 TRBD1 CASSAGQGAGSGNTIYF TGTGCCAGCAGCGCGGGACAGGGGGCGGGATCTGGAAACACCATATATTTT
. TRBJ2-5 TRBV19 . CASSIPAGLQETQYF TGTGCCAGTAGTATCCCGGCAGGCCTCCAAGAGACCCAGTACTTC
few TRBJ2-2 TRBV19 TRBD2 CASSPGTSRTSTGELFF TGTGCCAGTAGTCCCGGGACTAGCCGCACCTCCACCGGGGAGCTGTTTTTT
. TRBJ2-5 TRBV5-1 . CASSLGPSGSKETQYF TGCGCCAGCAGCTTGGGTCCCTCGGGATCTAAAGAGACCCAGTACTTC
. TRBJ2-7 TRBV2 TRBD2 CASYRTGGKSYEQYF TGTGCCAGCTATAGAACGGGAGGGAAATCCTACGAGCAGTACTTC
. TRBJ1-1 TRBV5-1 . CASSFGALSTEAFF TGCGCCAGCAGCTTTGGGGCGCTTAGCACTGAAGCTTTCTTT
. TRBJ1-2 TRBV29-1 . CSVERGNYGYTF TGCAGCGTTGAAAGGGGTAACTATGGCTACACCTTC
. TRBJ2-1 TRBV3-1/TRBV3-2 TRBD2 CASSQDNRGTSEQFF TGTGCCAGCAGCCAAGATAACCGAGGGACTAGTGAGCAGTTCTTC
. TRBJ1-1 TRBV7-9 TRBD1 CASSLPTGGLNTEAFF TGTGCCAGCAGCTTACCGACAGGGGGACTGAACACTGAAGCTTTCTTT
. TRBJ2-7 TRBV4-1 TRBD2 CASSQGIAGIYYEQYF TGCGCCAGCAGCCAAGGGATAGCGGGGATATACTACGAGCAGTACTTC
few TRBJ1-1 TRBV6-6 TRBD1 CASRSDRGRTEAFF TGTGCCAGCAGATCGGACAGGGGTCGAACTGAAGCTTTCTTT
. TRBJ1-6 TRBV27 . CAWPRGTLHF TGTGCCTGGCCCCGTGGCACCCTCCACTTT
. TRBJ2-3 TRBV5-4 . CASSLGRSGTDTQYF TGTGCCAGCAGCTTGGGGCGTAGCGGAACAGATACGCAGTATTTT
. TRBJ1-1 TRBV19 TRBD1 CASISPGGWTEAFF TGTGCCAGTATTTCGCCAGGGGGCTGGACTGAAGCTTTCTTT
. TRBJ1-1 TRBV3-1/TRBV3-2 . CASSPHGGVGTEAFF TGTGCCAGCAGCCCCCACGGGGGTGTAGGGACTGAAGCTTTCTTT
. TRBJ1-1 TRBV12-3/TRBV12-4 TRBD1 CASRTGGDTEAFF TGTGCCAGCAGAACAGGGGGAGACACTGAAGCTTTCTTT
. TRBJ2-5 TRBV3-1/TRBV3-2 . CASSQQGIETQYF TGTGCCAGCAGCCAACAGGGAATCGAGACCCAGTACTTC
. TRBJ2-7 TRBV28 . CASGSALSYEQYF TGTGCCAGCGGAAGCGCTCTTTCTTACGAGCAGTACTTC
. TRBJ1-2 TRBV7-2 TRBD1 CASSLTGTGYGYTF TGTGCCAGCAGCTTAACCGGGACAGGCTATGGCTACACCTTC
. TRBJ1-5 TRBV7-2 . CASSLVSAQGTQPQHF TGTGCCAGCAGCTTAGTATCAGCCCAGGGCACTCAGCCCCAGCATTTT
. TRBJ1-4 TRBV25-1 . CASSLPTNEKLFF TGTGCCAGCAGCCTACCAACTAATGAAAAACTGTTTTTT
. TRBJ2-1 TRBV24-1 . CATSGPEVKVTNEQFF TGTGCCACCAGTGGTCCGGAGGTCAAGGTTACAAATGAGCAGTTCTTC
. TRBJ2-3 TRBV7-2 . CASSYGTLRPDTQYF TGTGCCAGCAGCTACGGGACTCTCAGGCCCGATACGCAGTATTTT
. TRBJ2-7 TRBV5-6 . CASSLAGRDYEQYF TGTGCCAGCAGCTTGGCGGGCAGGGACTACGAGCAGTACTTC
. TRBJ1-2 TRBV6-1 . CASSETVHGYTF TGTGCCAGCAGTGAAACAGTACATGGCTACACCTTC
. TRBJ2-7 TRBV5-8 . CASSLGGPTYEQYF TGTGCCAGCAGCTTGGGGGGGCCCACCTACGAGCAGTACTTC
. TRBJ1-6 TRBV30 TRBD1 CAWSLQGALGNSPLHF TGTGCCTGGAGTCTACAGGGGGCGTTGGGTAATTCACCCCTCCACTTT
. TRBJ2-1 TRBV3-1/TRBV3-2 TRBD2 CASSQVRGGGIREQFF TGTGCCAGCAGCCAAGTTCGGGGCGGGGGTATTCGGGAGCAGTTCTTC